The next 27 T cell receptor beta chains were all read from a single sample in a study of T-cell reconstitution after alpha-beta-depleted transplantation in children. A library of TCRbeta sequences, prepared with unique molecular identifiers, was generated. One entry per CDR3 protein results from TCRdb running MiXCR on the PCR reads. This table has 440,000 or so distinct CDR3 sequences, 43% appearing once. The sample in question was PBMCs, obtained before TCRalphabeta/CD19-depleted stem cell transplant. These receptor sequences come from a girl aged 2-10 years with aplastic anemia, due to receive a stem cell transplant.

The chain links TRBV20-1 to TRBJ2-1, with TRBD2 identical over 7 bases. Germline lookup yields CDR1 DFQATT and CDR2 SNEGSKA (reference sequence). This CDR3 contains 15 residues. Trimming took 0 bases from V and 3 from J; bases not matched to a gene: 5. CDR3 sequence reads: CSARDPAGNYNEQFF. CDR3 sequence (DNA): TGCAGTGCTAGAGACCCAGCGGGAAACTACAATGAGCAGTTCTTC.

The rearrangement links TRBV5-1 to TRBJ1-4, with TRBD1 matching over 9 bases. The CDR3 contains 14 residues. V trimming: 5 bases; J trimming: 7 bases; junction bases outside the gene matches: 6. Per germline, CDR1 SGHRS and CDR2 YFSETQ. The DNA of the CDR3 is TGCGCCAGCAGGATTACAGGGGGCGTTGAAAAACTGTTTTTT. It encodes CASRITGGVEKLFF.

The chain links TRBV27 to TRBJ2-7, with D possibly TRBD1 on 5 matching bases. V gave up 8 bases and J gave up 0 bases, with 8 bases separating them. The CDR3 loop spans 12 amino acids. Germline values: CDR1 MNHEY, CDR2 SMNVEV (reference sequence). CDR3 region: CASYRSSYEQYF. The DNA for the CDR3 is TGTGCCAGCTACAGGAGCTCCTACGAGCAGTACTTC.

This sequence joins TRBV9 and TRBJ2-3, with D possibly being TRBD2 (7 bases). CDR3 size: 15 residues. CDR1 is SGDLS, CDR2 YYNGEE, per germline. With 0 bases removed from V and 3 bases from J, the gap between germline ends came to 11 bases. CDR3 nucleotide sequence: TGTGCCAGCAGCGTAGTTGGGGGGGCGACAGATACGCAGTATTTT. It encodes CASSVVGGATDTQYF.

This clonotype has more than one count but fewer than ten. The chain recombines TRBV27 with TRBJ2-5; the D is unclear. The CDR3 covers 14 residues. The germline V and J ends were trimmed by 3 bases and 5 bases, with 13 bases remaining between them. Germline lookup yields CDR1 MNHEY and CDR2 SMNVEV (reference sequence). CDR3 in amino acids: CASSFTDPHETQYF. The CDR3 DNA follows: TGTGCCAGCAGTTTCACGGACCCCCATGAGACCCAGTACTTC.

J is TRBJ2-7 and V is TRBV20-1, with D tentatively TRBD1 or TRBD2 (5 bases each). The CDR3 sequence is 15 residues long. The V end was cut by 0 bases, the J end by 3 bases, with 15 bases between. Germline V gene sequence: CDR1 DFQATT, CDR2 SNEGSKA (reference sequence). The CDR3: CSAREPTRGVYEQYF. Here the CDR3 DNA reads TGCAGTGCTAGAGAACCGACACGGGGCGTCTACGAGCAGTACTTC.

In its sample, this clonotype was seen many times. The chain recombines TRBV11-2 with TRBJ1-2; 11 nucleotides match TRBD1. The CDR3 contains 15 residues. V lost 3 bases, J lost 3 bases, and 3 bases stayed unmatched. The V gene's germline CDR1 is SGHAT and CDR2 FQNNGV. This CDR3 reads CASSLGQGEYYGYTF. CDR3 sequence (DNA): TGTGCCAGCAGCTTGGGACAGGGGGAATACTATGGCTACACCTTC.

This sequence joins TRBV20-1 and TRBJ2-1, with D possibly being TRBD1 (5 bases). CDR1 and CDR2 (germline): DFQATT, SNEGSKA (reference sequence). This CDR3 has 15 amino acids. V shed 5 bases and J shed 0 bases, with 14 bases lying between them. The CDR3 region has the DNA TGCAGTGCTCTAACAGGAGTAAGCTCCTACAATGAGCAGTTCTTC. Its protein is CSALTGVSSYNEQFF.

The chain recombines TRBV28 with TRBJ1-2, with no clear D. The V gene's germline CDR1 is MDHEN and CDR2 SYDVKM. The CDR3 is 15 amino acids. Between the trimmed V and J ends, which lost 4 bases and 6 bases, there was a span of 18 bases. Here the CDR3 reads CASSSPLTPLNGYTF. The CDR3 DNA is TGTGCCAGCAGTTCCCCCTTGACACCTTTGAATGGCTACACCTTC.

This clonotype appeared many times. The chain joins TRBV7-2 to TRBJ2-1, with 7 bases fitting TRBD2. Germline V CDR1 and CDR2: SGHTA, FQGNSA. V was pared by 1 base and J by 12 bases, with 9 bases of the junction left unmatched. The CDR3 is 14 amino acids. As DNA, the CDR3 is TGTGCCAGCAGCTTAGAGAGGGGAGGGGCAGGGCAGTTCTTC. This gives the protein CASSLERGGAGQFF.

The chain has TRBV4-2 and TRBJ1-6, with 7 nucleotides matching TRBD1. V gave up 2 bases and J gave up 7 bases; unmatched junction bases: 11. The germline V gene has CDR1 LGHNA and CDR2 YNFKEQ. There are 17 residues in the CDR3. For the CDR3, the DNA is TGTGCCAGCAGCCAATCCCCGATTGACAGGGTCAATTCACCCCTCCACTTT. Its protein product is CASSQSPIDRVNSPLHF.

This clonotype has at least ten counts. The chain couples TRBV4-2 to TRBJ2-3; the D gene is possibly TRBD2 (6 bases). V gave up 0 bases and J gave up 0 bases, with 13 bases separating them. Germline V gives CDR1 LGHNA, CDR2 YNFKEQ. The CDR3 is 17 residues long. CDR3 loop: CASSQERSGLSTDTQYF. Here the CDR3 DNA reads TGTGCCAGCAGCCAAGAAAGGAGCGGGCTAAGCACAGATACGCAGTATTTT.

J is TRBJ2-4 and V is TRBV5-8, with D perhaps TRBD2 (6 bases). Trimming stripped 2 bases from V and 1 base from J, with 16 bases between. The germline V gene has CDR1 SGHTS and CDR2 YDEGEE. This CDR3 region has 17 residues. This CDR3 reads CASSLSTGVRAKNIQYF. Here the CDR3 DNA reads TGTGCCAGCAGCTTAAGTACGGGGGTCCGGGCCAAAAACATTCAGTACTTC.

Written as DNA, the CDR3 is TGTGCCAGCAGTTCCGCCGGACTTACAACCTACGAGCAGTACTTC. Its protein is CASSSAGLTTYEQYF. The genes are TRBV28 and TRBJ2-7, with TRBD2 as a possible D gene (5 bases). There are 15 residues in the CDR3. V lost 4 bases, J lost 2 bases, and 15 bases lay in between. Germline V lookup: CDR1 MDHEN, CDR2 SYDVKM.

This clonotype was detected many times. The V and J genes are TRBV30 and TRBJ2-7; D is perhaps TRBD1 (6 bases). This CDR3 region has 14 residues. The V and J ends lost 1 base and 1 base respectively, with 11 bases between them. The V gene's germline CDR1 is GTSNPN and CDR2 SVGIG (reference sequence). Here the CDR3 DNA reads TGTGCCTGGAGTGATCCGGGACAATCCTACGAGCAGTACTTC. Residues: CAWSDPGQSYEQYF.

The CDR3 nucleotides are TGCGCCAGCAGCCTTAGCGAATATGAGCAGTTCTTC. Protein product: CASSLSEYEQFF. This rearrangement joins TRBV5-1 to TRBJ2-1, with D possibly TRBD2 on 5 matching bases. V lost 4 bases, J lost 8 bases, and 10 bases lay in between. Germline V CDR1 and CDR2: SGHRS, YFSETQ. The CDR3 length is 12 residues. The complete variable domain, with remaining parts taken from reference TRBV5-1 and TRBJ2-1, reads KAGVTQTPRYLIKTRGQQVTLSCSPISGHRSVSWYQQTPGQGLQFLFEYFSETQRNKGNFPGRFSGRQFSNSRSEMNVSTLELGDSALYLCASSLSEYEQFFGPGTRLTVL.

The chain recombines TRBV30 with TRBJ2-2; possibly TRBD1 for D (6 bases). V shed 5 bases and J shed 1 base, with 8 bases lying between them. CDR1 and CDR2 (germline): GTSNPN, SVGIG (reference sequence). CDR3 length equals 13 residues. Written as DNA, the CDR3 is TGTGCCTGGGACAGGCTGAACACCGGGGAGCTGTTTTTT. Its protein product is CAWDRLNTGELFF.

In this sample, this clonotype turned up many times. The rearrangement joins TRBV9 to TRBJ1-2, with a weak D call TRBD1 (6 bases). The germline V and J ends were trimmed by 9 bases and 4 bases, with 13 bases remaining between them. Germline values: CDR1 SGDLS, CDR2 YYNGEE. The CDR3 runs 12 residues. CDR3 DNA sequence: TGTGCCACCCACAGGGTTGGCTATGGCTACACCTTC. This translates into CATHRVGYGYTF.

The chain has TRBV5-1 and TRBJ2-7; weak D call: TRBD2 (8 bases). This CDR3 has 16 residues. The ends were cut back, 4 bases at V and 5 bases at J, with 22 bases in the middle. Germline CDR1 SGHRS, CDR2 YFSETQ. The CDR3 loop reads CASSTGVAGTRDEQYF. DNA of the CDR3: TGCGCCAGCAGCACAGGGGTAGCGGGGACTCGGGACGAGCAGTACTTC.

J is TRBJ1-6 and V is TRBV9, with a possible D match to TRBD1 (5 bases). The CDR3 has 15 residues. The germline V gene encodes CDR1 SGDLS and CDR2 YYNGEE. Trimming took off 4 bases at V and 10 bases at J, with 18 bases between the two ends. CDR3 loop: CASSFHPDGGSPLHF. In nucleotides, the CDR3 is TGTGCCAGCAGCTTTCATCCTGACGGGGGATCACCCCTCCACTTT.

This clonotype was observed at least ten times. The rearrangement links TRBV7-9 to TRBJ1-2; 8 bases are shared with TRBD1. V lost 10 bases to trimming and J lost 6 bases; unmatched junction nucleotides: 19. This CDR3 has 16 amino acids. Germline V gives CDR1 SEHNR, CDR2 FQNEAQ (reference sequence). For the CDR3, the DNA is TGTGCCACCCAGGGGGCCAGGGACCGCGGAGGGGATGGCTACACCTTC. Its translation is CATQGARDRGGDGYTF.

This chain uses TRBV7-2 with TRBJ2-7; D is perhaps TRBD1 or TRBD2 (6 bases each). Germline V gene data show CDR1 as SGHTA and CDR2 as FQGNSA. The CDR3 has 14 residues. The V and J ends lost 5 bases and 2 bases respectively, with 13 bases between them. For the CDR3, the DNA is TGTGCCAGCAGCAAGGGGGGCGGGGCCTACGAGCAGTACTTC. Encoded protein: CASSKGGGAYEQYF.

This clonotype came up a few times. CDR3 region: CASSLWGIQETQYF. In DNA form, the CDR3 reads TGTGCCAGCAGCTTATGGGGGATCCAAGAGACCCAGTACTTC. The chain uses TRBV11-2 and TRBJ2-5; D might be TRBD1 or TRBD2, each matching 5 bases. Germline CDR1 is SGHAT and CDR2 is FQNNGV. The CDR3 contains 14 residues. The ends were cut back, 2 bases at V and 1 base at J, with 8 bases in the middle.

This chain links TRBV28 with TRBJ2-7; D is ambiguous. Germline lookup yields CDR1 MDHEN and CDR2 SYDVKM. This CDR3 contains 15 residues. The germline V and J ends were trimmed by 6 bases and 0 bases, with 15 bases remaining between them. CDR3 protein: CASRILPGSSYEQYF. In DNA, the CDR3 is TGTGCCAGCAGGATCCTACCGGGCTCCTCCTACGAGCAGTACTTC.

A few counts support this clonotype. The chain carries TRBV7-9 and TRBJ2-1; a weak D match, TRBD1 (6 bases). This CDR3 contains 14 residues. In germline, CDR1 is SEHNR, CDR2 FQNEAQ (reference sequence). The V end lost 3 bases, the J end lost 10 bases, and 16 bases lay between the germline ends. This CDR3 reads CASSFTGTRIEQFF. CDR3 DNA: TGTGCCAGCAGCTTCACCGGGACAAGGATCGAGCAGTTCTTC. Combining the CDR3 with reference TRBV7-9 and TRBJ2-1 gives the whole variable domain DTGVSQNPRHKITKRGQNVTFRCDPISEHNRLYWYRQTLGQGPEFLTYFQNEAQLEKSRLLSDRFSAERPKGSFSTLEIQRTEQGDSAMYLCASSFTGTRIEQFFGPGTRLTVL.

This clonotype was observed a handful of times. This chain connects TRBV27 to TRBJ2-2, with 7 positions matching TRBD2. The CDR3 runs to 14 residues. Germline V gene lookup returns CDR1 MNHEY and CDR2 SMNVEV (reference sequence). The V and J ends lost 4 bases and 6 bases, in that order; junction bases with no gene match: 5. Here the CDR3 DNA reads TGTGCCAGCAGTTGGGGGGGGGTAGCCGGGGAGCTGTTTTTT. Its protein is CASSWGGVAGELFF.

The rearrangement uses TRBV20-1 and TRBJ2-3; 11 bases agree with TRBD2. V shed 4 bases, J shed 2 bases, and the junction held 8 bases outside the gene matches. CDR1 is DFQATT, CDR2 SNEGSKA, per germline (reference sequence). The CDR3 length is 16 residues. CDR3 bases: TGCAGTGCTAAAAAACCGGGACTAGCGGCCACAGATACGCAGTATTTT. Encoded protein: CSAKKPGLAATDTQYF.